The text below deals with one T cell receptor (beta chain). Its antigen is as yet unknown. This specimen comes from a study of T cell responses to AZD1222 COVID-19 vaccine. Study-wide findings and caveats: Within unmutated variant regions lay the reported targets of nearly half of spike-specific TCRs. At baseline, seropositivity was found in only a handful of AZD1222 recipients. Spike-specific TCR breadth and depth grew following two AZD1222 doses. Among the donors, most were white British and more were female, and clonal diversity was possibly underestimated.

The germline V gene has CDR1 MNHEY and CDR2 SVGAGI. V was clipped by 5 bases and J by 4 bases, with 8 bases between them. This CDR3 region has 12 residues. Method: immunoSEQ multiplex PCR; TCRdb's copy keeps in-frame clones and lacks some. The table has around 150,000 clones, about 91% seen once. The sequenced sample was peripheral blood, obtained 28 days after the second AZD1222 dose. This chain links TRBV6-5 with TRBJ1-1; D unclear. This sequence was found in an adult who received the AZD1222 COVID-19 vaccine. The CDR3 sequence is CASSNSATEAFF. CDR3 bases: TGTGCCAGCAGTAATTCGGCCACTGAAGCTTTCTTT.